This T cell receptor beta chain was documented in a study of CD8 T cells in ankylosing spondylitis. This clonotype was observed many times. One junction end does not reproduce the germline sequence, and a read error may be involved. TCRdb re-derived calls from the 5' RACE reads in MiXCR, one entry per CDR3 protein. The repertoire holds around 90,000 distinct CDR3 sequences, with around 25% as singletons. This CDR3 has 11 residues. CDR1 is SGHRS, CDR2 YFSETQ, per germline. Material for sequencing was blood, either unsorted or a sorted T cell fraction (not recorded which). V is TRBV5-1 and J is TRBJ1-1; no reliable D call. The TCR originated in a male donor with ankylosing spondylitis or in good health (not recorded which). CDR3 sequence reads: CASSLNTEAFF. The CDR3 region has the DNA TGTGCCAGCAGCTTGAACACTGAAGCTTTCTTT.